The 26 T cell receptor beta chains presented below share a single source sample, sequenced in a study of T-cell reconstitution after alpha-beta-depleted transplantation in children. Preparation of the TCRbeta library was carried out with unique molecular identifiers. One entry per CDR3 protein results from TCRdb running MiXCR on the PCR reads. Of 200,000 to 250,000 distinct CDR3 sequences in the sample, under 13% are singletons; the top ten hold roughly 28%. The material sequenced was PBMCs, taken before TCRalphabeta/CD19-depleted stem cell transplant. The source of these receptors is a child younger than two with acute myeloid leukemia, due to receive a stem cell transplant.

This clonotype was seen many times. V usage is TRBV10-3 and J usage is TRBJ2-2, with D unclear. V was trimmed by 5 bases and J by 3 bases, leaving 4 bases between them. Germline-derived CDR1 and CDR2 are ENHRY and SYGVKD. CDR3 length equals 12 residues. The CDR3 nucleotides are TGTGCCATCAGTCGGGACACCGGGGAGCTGTTTTTT. This translates into CAISRDTGELFF.

This clonotype was detected many times. This chain joins TRBV20-1 and TRBJ1-1; D is possibly TRBD1 (5 bases). Trimming removed 5 bases from V and 6 bases from J, with 13 bases in between. The CDR3 covers 12 residues. Germline assignment: CDR1 DFQATT and CDR2 SNEGSKA (reference sequence). CDR3 sequence (DNA): TGCAGTGCTGCGGTGGGGGGAGCTGAAGCTTTCTTT. Its translation is CSAAVGGAEAFF.

This clonotype was observed many times. The chain has TRBV3-1 and TRBJ1-5; D unclear. Between the trimmed V and J ends, which lost 3 bases and 7 bases, there was a span of 10 bases. In germline, CDR1 is LGHDT, CDR2 YNNKEL (reference sequence). The CDR3 contains 13 residues. CDR3 protein: CASSQQLGQPQHF. CDR3 coding DNA: TGTGCCAGCAGCCAGCAACTAGGGCAGCCCCAGCATTTT. Drawing the rest from reference TRBV3-1 and TRBJ1-5, the complete variable domain is DTAVSQTPKYLVTQMGNDKSIKCEQNLGHDTMYWYKQDSKKFLKIMFSYNNKELIINETVPNRFSPKSPDKAHLNLHINSLELGDSAVYFCASSQQLGQPQHFGDGTRLSIL.

This clonotype was counted at least ten times. CDR3 nucleotides: TGCAGTGCTGCCCGACTCGATCAGCCCCAGCATTTT. Residues: CSAARLDQPQHF. The chain recombines TRBV20-1 with TRBJ1-5; D remains unclear. This CDR3 region has 12 residues. Germline assignment: CDR1 DFQATT and CDR2 SNEGSKA (reference sequence). V lost 5 bases to trimming and J lost 5 bases, with 10 bases between them.

This clonotype appeared many times. This chain links TRBV5-1 with TRBJ1-1, with a tentative D call TRBD1 (5 bases). The CDR3 length is 14 residues. The germline V and J ends were trimmed by 4 bases and 0 bases, with 10 bases remaining between them. Germline CDR1 is SGHRS and CDR2 is YFSETQ. DNA for the CDR3: TGCGCCAGCAGCACCGGGACGGTGAACACTGAAGCTTTCTTT. This translates into CASSTGTVNTEAFF.

This clonotype was found many times. The chain recombines TRBV7-2 with TRBJ1-6; the match to TRBD1 covers 10 bases. The CDR3 is 16 amino acids. Per germline, CDR1 SGHTA and CDR2 FQGNSA. V dropped 6 bases and J dropped 6; count of bases not matched to a gene: 8. DNA of the CDR3: TGTGCCAGCAGATACAGACAGGGGGCATCTAATTCACCCCTCCACTTT. Protein product: CASRYRQGASNSPLHF.

This clonotype was picked up a small number of times. The J gene is TRBJ2-7, the V gene TRBV29-1; the match to TRBD2 covers 8 bases. V dropped 6 bases and J dropped 3; count of bases not matched to a gene: 1. Germline CDR1 SQVTM, CDR2 ANQGSEA. The CDR3 is made up of 11 amino acids. The CDR3, as DNA: TGCAGCGTCGGGGGGGGCTACGAGCAGTACTTC. Amino acid sequence: CSVGGGYEQYF.

This clonotype appeared many times. The chain couples TRBV5-1 to TRBJ2-7, with unresolved D. From germline, CDR1 is SGHRS and CDR2 YFSETQ. This CDR3 is built from 13 residues. Trimming removed 4 bases at V and 3 bases at J, with 11 bases between. The CDR3 reads CASSLTGLYEQYF. The CDR3 DNA reads TGCGCCAGCAGCCTCACGGGTCTCTACGAGCAGTACTTC.

There are a few counts of this clonotype. The DNA for the CDR3 is TGTGCCAGCAGCTCTGGACTAGCGGGAGGGCAAGTGCAGTACTTC. As protein: CASSSGLAGGQVQYF. This chain links TRBV5-4 with TRBJ2-7; 15 bases fit TRBD2. From germline, CDR1 is SGHNT and CDR2 YYREEE (reference sequence). CDR3 size: 15 residues. V lost 3 bases to trimming and J lost 9 bases; unmatched junction nucleotides: 7.

In this sample, this clonotype turned up many times. The chain combines TRBV20-1 with TRBJ2-7, with a tentative D call TRBD2 (6 bases). CDR1 DFQATT and CDR2 SNEGSKA come from the germline V gene (reference sequence). CDR3 length equals 13 residues. V was shortened by 1 base and J by 0 bases, with 7 bases between the two germline ends. The CDR3 sequence is CSARASVSYEQYF. The CDR3 DNA follows: TGCAGTGCTAGAGCTAGCGTCTCCTACGAGCAGTACTTC.

The V call is TRBV18, the J call TRBJ2-2, with D maybe TRBD2 (6 bases). Germline V lookup: CDR1 KGHSH, CDR2 LQKENI. This CDR3 has 16 amino acids. Trimming left V 3 bases short and J 5 bases short, with 16 bases between. The CDR3 loop reads CASSPWGGGQTGELFF. As DNA, the CDR3 is TGTGCCAGCTCACCCTGGGGAGGAGGCCAAACCGGGGAGCTGTTTTTT.

This clonotype was counted only a few times. This chain links TRBV11-2 with TRBJ1-2; TRBD1 is a possible D gene (5 bases). The CDR3 sequence is 13 residues long. Germline-derived CDR1 and CDR2 are SGHAT and FQNNGV. V was pared by 0 bases and J by 8 bases, with 10 bases between. Here the CDR3 DNA reads TGTGCCAGCAGCTTAGAATGGGGGGGAGGCTACACCTTC. Protein: CASSLEWGGGYTF.

In this sample, this clonotype turned up many times. The chain couples TRBV5-1 to TRBJ2-2; a possible D gene is TRBD2 (7 bases). CDR3 size: 16 residues. Trimming pared 7 bases from V and 2 bases from J, leaving 18 bases between. In germline, CDR1 is SGHRS, CDR2 YFSETQ. The CDR3 region has the DNA TGCGCCAGCTACCAAGGGGGGGCAGATAACACCGGGGAGCTGTTTTTT. Protein product: CASYQGGADNTGELFF.

This clonotype showed up many times. The gene calls are TRBV18 and TRBJ1-5, with 9 bases fitting TRBD1. The CDR3 covers 14 residues. Germline V gives CDR1 KGHSH, CDR2 LQKENI. V dropped 6 bases and J dropped 7; count of bases not matched to a gene: 7. CDR3 sequence (DNA): TGTGCCAGCTCGCTCCGGGACAGGGAACAGCCCCAGCATTTT. This encodes CASSLRDREQPQHF.

This clonotype has more than one count but fewer than ten. The chain has TRBV19 and TRBJ2-6; D gene ambiguous. There are 16 residues in the CDR3. The germline V gene has CDR1 LNHDA and CDR2 SQIVND (reference sequence). Trimming cost V 7 bases and J 0 bases, with 13 bases left between them. The CDR3 DNA reads TGTGCCAGTACCACTAATATTGGCTCTGGGGCCAACGTCCTGACTTTC. Translated: CASTTNIGSGANVLTF.

This clonotype was detected many times. The chain is built from TRBV5-1 and TRBJ2-5, with 7 bases aligning to TRBD1. Germline CDR1 is SGHRS and CDR2 is YFSETQ. The CDR3 is made up of 15 amino acids. Germline trimming cut 3 bases from V and 4 bases from J; bases unmatched to any gene: 9. CDR3 amino acids: CASSSYSGTAETQYF. The CDR3 DNA follows: TGCGCCAGCAGCTCGTACTCCGGGACAGCAGAGACCCAGTACTTC.

This clonotype was detected many times. The rearrangement joins TRBV12-3 or TRBV12-4 to TRBJ2-1, with a weak D call TRBD2 (7 bases). There are 13 residues in the CDR3. V lost 7 bases and J lost 9, with 16 bases in between. DNA for the CDR3: TGTGCCAGCACCTTATGGGGGGGCTCTGAGCAGTTCTTC. This encodes CASTLWGGSEQFF.

This clonotype was seen repeatedly, ten times or more. The chain couples TRBV28 to TRBJ1-5; D might be TRBD1 (6 bases). Trimming shortened V by 7 bases and J by 6 bases, and 16 bases separated the two germline ends. This CDR3 region has 14 residues. In germline, CDR1 is MDHEN, CDR2 SYDVKM. CDR3 in DNA: TGTGCCAGCAACATACCCCAGGGGACTCAGCCCCAGCATTTT. Translated, it gives CASNIPQGTQPQHF.

The sample holds a few counts of this clonotype. The rearrangement uses TRBV29-1 and TRBJ2-3; 7 nucleotides match TRBD1. J was trimmed by 5 bases and V by 6 bases; bases with no gene match: 14. CDR3 size: 15 residues. The germline V gene encodes CDR1 SQVTM and CDR2 ANQGSEA. CDR3 sequence: CSVEHTGDVGDTQYF. CDR3 DNA sequence: TGCAGCGTGGAGCACACAGGGGATGTGGGAGATACGCAGTATTTT.

The sample holds many counts of this clonotype. The CDR3 sequence is CASSSGGPYNEQFF. DNA of the CDR3: TGCGCCAGCAGCTCAGGGGGGCCATACAATGAGCAGTTCTTC. The chain carries TRBV5-1 and TRBJ2-1, with D maybe TRBD1 (7 bases). Germline V gene sequence: CDR1 SGHRS, CDR2 YFSETQ. V was pared by 3 bases and J by 4 bases, with 11 bases between. This CDR3 is built from 14 residues.

At least ten counts were recorded for this clonotype. The genes are TRBV6-5 and TRBJ2-7; D may correspond to TRBD1 or TRBD2 (5 bases each). Trimming cost V 4 bases and J 5 bases, with 12 bases left between them. CDR3 length: 13 residues. Germline loops: CDR1 MNHEY, CDR2 SVGAGI. In DNA form, the CDR3 reads TGTGCCAGCAGTTTTCGGGACGGTCACGAGCAGTACTTC. It translates to CASSFRDGHEQYF.

Remarks on this clonotype: A much larger clonotype is one base distant, so this may be a read error. The chain links TRBV4-1 to TRBJ1-1; D ambiguous. The CDR3 sequence is 15 residues long. Germline V lookup: CDR1 MGHRA, CDR2 YSYEKL. The V end was cut by 0 bases, the J end by 1 base, with 9 bases between. CDR3 region: CASSQDGSGNTEAFF. The CDR3 DNA reads TGCGCCAGCAGCCAAGATGGGTCTGGGAACACTGAAGCTTTCTTT.

Of note for this clonotype: A read error is possible here, since a much larger clone lies one base away. This chain joins TRBV10-3 and TRBJ2-1; 7 bases are a match to TRBD2. V was clipped by 5 bases and J by 7 bases; unmatched bases: 11. This CDR3 region has 15 residues. The V gene's germline CDR1 is ENHRY and CDR2 SYGVKD. CDR3 bases: TGTGCCATCAGTAAGGGGAGGGGTGAGAGGAATGAGCAGTTCTTC. Amino acid sequence: CAISKGRGERNEQFF.

This clonotype was observed many times. The genes are TRBV7-2 and TRBJ2-4, with D possibly being TRBD1 or TRBD2 (5 bases each). V was shortened by 6 bases and J by 6 bases, with 15 bases between the two germline ends. The CDR3 is 14 amino acids. From germline, CDR1 is SGHTA and CDR2 FQGNSA. CDR3 sequence reads: CASRQSGRGNIQYF. CDR3 nucleotide sequence: TGTGCCAGCAGGCAAAGCGGAAGGGGAAACATTCAGTACTTC.

The rearrangement joins TRBV30 to TRBJ1-5; D gene ambiguous. Germline V gene lookup returns CDR1 GTSNPN and CDR2 SVGIG (reference sequence). CDR3 length: 13 amino acids. Trimming stripped 1 base from V and 5 bases from J, with 9 bases between. This CDR3 is CAWSGQSDQPQHF. Here the CDR3 DNA reads TGTGCCTGGAGTGGGCAGAGTGATCAGCCCCAGCATTTT.

This clonotype was detected many times. The chain links TRBV28 to TRBJ2-3; TRBD1 matches at 8 bases. Germline loops: CDR1 MDHEN, CDR2 SYDVKM. V lost 2 bases, J lost 1 base, and 5 bases stayed unmatched. The CDR3 loop spans 16 amino acids. The CDR3 reads CASSLLPGGGTDTQYF. Here the CDR3 DNA reads TGTGCCAGCAGTTTACTCCCAGGGGGCGGCACAGATACGCAGTATTTT.